Listed here are 4 T cell receptor beta chains from one sample, sequenced in a study of OX40 agonist ivuxolimab in advanced cancers. Sequenced by immunoSEQ multiplex PCR; TCRdb stores in-frame clones only, minus some. The sample consists of roughly 57,000 clones, approximately 88% of them appearing once. The sequenced sample was CD4+ or CD8+ T cells sorted from blood, obtained in a trial of the OX40 agonist ivuxolimab. These receptors all come from an adult with an advanced solid tumor such as melanoma, head and neck, liver or kidney cancer.

The rearrangement joins TRBV5-1 to TRBJ1-1, with D uncertain. The V end was cut by 4 bases, the J end by 0 bases, with 7 bases between. The CDR3 has 13 amino acids. CDR1 and CDR2 (germline): SGHRS, YFSETQ. CDR3 amino acids: CASSGSMNTEAFF. DNA of the CDR3: TGCGCCAGCAGCGGGTCAATGAACACTGAAGCTTTCTTT.

This clone was seen a handful of times. The chain recombines TRBV28 with TRBJ2-5, with TRBD2 matching 8 bases. The CDR3 is 14 residues long. Germline V gene lookup returns CDR1 MDHEN and CDR2 SYDVKM. V shed 6 bases, J shed 5 bases, and the junction held 8 bases outside the gene matches. CDR3 amino acids: CASRWSGSDETQYF. The CDR3 nucleotides are TGTGCCAGCAGATGGAGCGGGAGTGATGAGACCCAGTACTTC.

The chain is built from TRBV4-2 and TRBJ1-1; the D is unclear. Trimming stripped 0 bases from V and 10 bases from J, with 18 bases between. The V gene's germline CDR1 is LGHNA and CDR2 YNFKEQ. The CDR3 spans 15 residues. CDR3 in amino acids: CASSQDGLPGRSAFF. As DNA, the CDR3 is TGTGCCAGCAGCCAAGATGGGTTACCGGGGAGATCAGCTTTCTTT.

In this sample, this clone turned up a few times. The genes are TRBV29-1 and TRBJ1-2; a weak D match, TRBD1 (5 bases). CDR1 SQVTM and CDR2 ANQGSEA come from the germline V gene. The V end lost 6 bases, the J end lost 8 bases, and 19 bases lay between the germline ends. This CDR3 region has 13 residues. The CDR3 loop is CSVDDGGGAGYTF. CDR3 sequence (DNA): TGCAGCGTGGACGATGGGGGAGGTGCCGGCTACACCTTC.